One TCR beta chain is described in this entry. Its cognate antigen has yet to be identified. No base quality information exists; no much larger clone differs at one position. These data belong to a study of T cells in localized non-small cell lung cancer (dated by TCRdb to the early 2020s). For the wider study: The study analyzed T cell repertoires of hundreds of early-stage NSCLC patients, comparing tumors and uninvolved tumor-adjacent lungs. NSCLC patients had a mean age of roughly 66 years, and fewer than 150 were male and about a hundred female. The cohort consisted of about 240 treatment-naive NSCLC patients whose localized lung tumors had been resected.

The CDR3 numbers 16 residues from cysteine through phenylalanine. The CDR3 DNA has 48 bases and is translated from base 1. The germline V gene supplies CDR1 MGHDK and CDR2 SYGVNS. The V and J ends are trimmed by 3 bases and 5 bases, leaving 19 bases between them. The immunoSEQ Assay was used to sequence TCR beta CDR3 regions from DNA. On the authors' methods: T cell density was computed as TCR beta template counts normalized to usable DNA estimated by amplifying housekeeping genes. The preseqR package was used to estimate richness by extrapolating to 400,000 templates for PBMC samples and to 120,000 templates for tissue samples. Clonality was taken to be one minus Pielou's evenness. Differential abundance testing on productive amino-acid clonotypes, with a minimum total count of 5 and an alpha of 0.1, was used to identify tissue-enriched TCRs. The Jaccard Index and the Morisita Overlap Index were used to measure repertoire overlap between compartments. TCR beta CDR3s were clustered by GLIPH together with public tetramer-defined viral CDR3s, and at least three viral sequences plus V-gene enrichment were required for viral motifs. The immuneACCESS repertoire file appears here via TCRdb, limited to in-frame rearrangements. These files lack a portion of the clones; in checked studies, under half of the deficit traces to unresolved V genes, and the cause of the others is not known. V and J calls and clone size are as listed in that table; D and trimming were resolved from the DNA. This sample holds 15,000 to 20,000 clones; over 70% were observed only once. The ten largest clonotypes hold about 35% of the sample.

The investigation overall reported the following: Because the study design was exploratory, TCR variables were selected using unadjusted p-values without false-discovery rate correction. Multi-region tumor sequencing was not performed, so intratumor heterogeneity could not be excluded. A median of roughly 60 of the top 100 tumor clones turned up in the paired uninvolved adjacent lung, and some 27 of those clones also ranked among the top 100 of that same adjacent lung. Higher T cell density in blood was associated with longer overall survival, whereas higher clonality in adjacent lung was associated with shorter survival. Uninvolved tumor-adjacent lung showed the highest T cell clonality, higher than tumor, which suggests more focused antigenic responses in the uninvolved tumor-adjacent lung.

At diagnosis, tumor, uninvolved tumor-adjacent lung and peripheral blood were collected and then preserved as a mix of FFPE and fresh-frozen material. For TCR repertoire profiling, the blood samples were analyzed as peripheral blood mononuclear cells. The V and J segments used are TRBV25-1 and TRBJ1-1, with no D gene named confidently. The TCR comes from a male donor at least 60 years old with stage III lung adenocarcinoma. The input for sequencing was peripheral blood, taken before any cancer treatment. In nucleotides, the sequence is TGTGCCAGCAGTGACACCATAACGGGCCTGGGGACTGAAGCTTTCTTT. It specifies CASSDTITGLGTEAFF.